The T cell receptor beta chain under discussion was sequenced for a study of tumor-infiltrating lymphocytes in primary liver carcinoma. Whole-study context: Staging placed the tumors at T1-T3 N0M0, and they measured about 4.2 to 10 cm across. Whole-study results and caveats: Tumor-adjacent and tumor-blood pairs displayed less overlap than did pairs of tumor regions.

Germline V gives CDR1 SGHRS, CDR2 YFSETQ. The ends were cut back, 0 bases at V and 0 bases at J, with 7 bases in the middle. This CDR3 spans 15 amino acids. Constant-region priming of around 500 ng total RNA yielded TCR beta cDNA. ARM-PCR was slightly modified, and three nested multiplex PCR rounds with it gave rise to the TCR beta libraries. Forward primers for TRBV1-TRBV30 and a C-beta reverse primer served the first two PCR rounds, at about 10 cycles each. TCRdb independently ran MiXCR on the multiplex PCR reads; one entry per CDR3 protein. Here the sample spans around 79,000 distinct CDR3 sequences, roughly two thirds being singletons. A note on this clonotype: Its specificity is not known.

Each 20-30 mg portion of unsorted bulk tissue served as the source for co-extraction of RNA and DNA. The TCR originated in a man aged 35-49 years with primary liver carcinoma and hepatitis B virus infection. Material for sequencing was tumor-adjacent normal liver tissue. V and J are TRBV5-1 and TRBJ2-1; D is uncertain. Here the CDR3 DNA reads TGCGCCAGCAGCTTGGAGCTGGGCTCCTACAATGAGCAGTTCTTC. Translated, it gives CASSLELGSYNEQFF.